This T cell receptor beta chain was recovered during a study of T-cell memory formation after mild COVID-19. Study context: Clustering of TCRs was largely donor specific. General observations from the study: Of the contracting clones, CD4+ ones lay mainly in CM and EM, and CD8+ ones in EMRA. Nothing showed for sure that second-wave clones peaking on day 37 were SARS-CoV-2 specific.

Remarks on this clonotype: Its antigen is not known.

This CDR3 is 15 amino acids long. V lost 4 bases to trimming and J lost 5 bases, with 17 bases between them. Germline CDR1 SGHTA, CDR2 FQGNSA. TCRdb recomputed calls from the 5' RACE reads with MiXCR, one row per CDR3 protein. This table holds about 350,000 distinct CDR3 sequences, roughly 13% found once. Sequencing was done on a sample of PBMCs or a T cell subset sorted from them (not recorded which). V usage is TRBV7-2 and J usage is TRBJ2-5; possible D gene TRBD2, 6 bases. The receptor was isolated from a man aged 18 to 29 who had mild COVID-19 (a few samples of this study predate the infection). Cell type and time point are not known. The CDR3 DNA reads TGTGCCAGCAGCTCGGACTATCCAGGCGGGGAGACCCAGTACTTC. Translating it yields CASSSDYPGGETQYF. Full variable domain (outside the CDR3, taken from reference TRBV7-2 and TRBJ2-5): GAGVSQSPSNKVTEKGKDVELRCDPISGHTALYWYRQSLGQGLEFLIYFQGNSAPDKSGLPSDRFSAERTGGSVSTLTIQRTQQEDSAVYLCASSSDYPGGETQYFGPGTRLLVL.